This is a list of T cell receptor beta chains from one sample in a study of CD8 T cells in ankylosing spondylitis. TCRdb re-called the 5' RACE reads with MiXCR, one entry per CDR3 protein. The table includes 200,000 to 250,000 distinct CDR3 sequences, around 19% detected once. The specimen sequenced was blood, either unsorted or a sorted T cell fraction (not recorded which). Every receptor here comes from a male donor with ankylosing spondylitis. Both conserved end residues are trimmed from each CDR3. D genes are given only for firm matches.

TRBV5-1	TRBJ2-5	TRBD1	ASRRTGQETQY
TRBV6-1	TRBJ2-2	TRBD1	ASSWDRTNTGELF
TRBV20-1	TRBJ2-1	-	SAITALNEQF
TRBV27	TRBJ2-7	TRBD1	ASSAYRGTTYEQY
TRBV12-3/TRBV12-4	TRBJ1-5	-	ASSLNQPQH
TRBV3-1	TRBJ2-1	TRBD2	ASSQDASAGGPYNEQF
TRBV29-1	TRBJ1-2	TRBD1	SFRGLGGYT
TRBV3-1	TRBJ1-1	-	ASSQRGMNTEAF
TRBV12-3/TRBV12-4	TRBJ1-1	-	ASSLGGLNTEAF
TRBV27	TRBJ1-1	TRBD1	ASRSGGNTEAF
TRBV3-1	TRBJ2-3	TRBD1	ASSQDHLGQGADTQY
TRBV13	TRBJ2-1	-	ASSLTGQSYNEQF
TRBV12-3/TRBV12-4	TRBJ2-7	-	ASSAESYEQY
TRBV12-3/TRBV12-4	TRBJ2-3	-	ASSPTPQPRTSTDTQY
TRBV6-2/TRBV6-3	TRBJ2-1	TRBD1	ASSYRTGGYNEQF
TRBV15	TRBJ2-4	-	ATTGSHRNIQY
TRBV12-3/TRBV12-4	TRBJ1-2	TRBD1	ASSSPVAGGDGGYT
TRBV28	TRBJ1-4	-	ASTGPRVGNEKLF
TRBV4-3	TRBJ2-1	-	ASSQDRLVGAYNEQF
TRBV6-2/TRBV6-3	TRBJ2-1	-	ASSPRGDFANEQF
TRBV7-9	TRBJ2-2	TRBD2	ASSDSGRATGELF
TRBV5-6	TRBJ2-7	-	ASSLASGGEQY
TRBV6-1	TRBJ1-3	-	ASSEEVYSGNTIY